This T cell receptor (beta chain) comes out of a study of blood T cell repertoires in COVID-19 (TCRdb year 2020). Study-wide context: Samples from collaborators originated in the United States, Italy and Spain and spanned both the acute and convalescent phases of COVID-19. The prospective study material was composed of cDNA or gDNA derived from T cells, B-cell-depleted T cells, or PBMCs. Subjects who had been exposed to COVID-19, were actively infected with it, or had recovered from it provided the deeply sampled blood TCRbeta repertoires that made up the dataset. The repertoires were made available in a free public database intended to serve as a resource for research on the immune response to SARS-CoV-2. The samples were drawn from the first 160 participants of the ongoing ImmuneRACE study and from over a thousand subjects provided by 6 global collaborators. Sample metadata almost always included a de-identified subject ID, COVID-19 status, age in years and sex. Where available, HLA class I and class II types were obtained from metadata supplied by the sample provider rather than from assay-based typing. The paper as a whole reports these results and caveats: Clinical and demographic metadata were provided uncurated, with the amount varying by source and participant.

The immunoSEQ Assay, a bias-controlled multiplex PCR, was used to amplify TCRbeta CDR3 regions from genomic DNA. In the source study's methods: Nucleated cell counts per sample were estimated from amplification of reference gene primers within the assay. Sequence reads were collapsed and filtered to measure the absolute abundance of every unique TCRbeta CDR3 rearrangement. For each sample, productive Simpson clonality was calculated as the square root of Simpson's diversity index over productive rearrangements. In TCRdb, the immuneACCESS table is reduced to in-frame sequences with V and J assigned. These tables do not hold every clone; where another copy was compared, an unresolved V gene accounts for under half, and the others remain unexplained. The DNA was the basis for D and trimming; V, J and clone size are from that table. The sample table contains under 250,000 clones; only one count was recorded for more than 65% of them. The ten largest clones take up about 12% of the sample.

Collaborating institutions collected whole blood in K2EDTA tubes following their own protocols. For TCRbeta analysis, collaborator samples were shipped as frozen whole blood, as isolated PBMCs, or as DNA extracted from either sample type. For this clone: It lacks a known antigen. No base quality information exists; no much larger clone differs at one position.

The CDR3 measures 16 amino acids from cysteine to phenylalanine. The entry retains the CDR3 DNA only, 48 bases that are in frame from base 1. CDR1 and CDR2 are drawn from the germline V gene (reference sequence): SGHNT, YYREEE. The trim is 3 bases for V and 4 bases for J, with a gap of 19 bases between the germline ends. The chain joins TRBV5-4 to TRBJ1-2, with TRBD1 as a weak D call on 5 bases. This clonotype was obtained from a human donor in a cohort sampled during active COVID-19. The material sequenced was peripheral blood. This receptor has the CDR3 CASSWRGSDLFYGYTF. The nucleotide sequence is given as TGTGCCAGCAGCTGGAGGGGCAGCGATCTGTTCTATGGCTACACCTTC.